The 31 T cell receptor beta chains listed next were all sequenced from one sample in a study of blood T cell repertoires in COVID-19. The table came from immunoSEQ multiplex PCR; TCRdb's copy has only in-frame clones and leaves some out. Of about 150,000 clones listed, under 90% are singletons. Material: PBMCs or T cells enriched from blood (not recorded which). All receptors come from a man between 50 and 59 years old who had recovered from COVID-19.

This rearrangement joins TRBV7-9 to TRBJ2-1; 7 bases line up with TRBD1. There are 13 residues in the CDR3. Germline CDR1 is SEHNR and CDR2 is FQNEAQ (reference sequence). Unmatched junction bases numbered 3, after V lost 1 base and J lost 9 bases. DNA for the CDR3: TGTGCCAGCAGCTTAGAACAGGGGAGTGAGCAGTTCTTC. Translating gives CASSLEQGSEQFF.

The chain combines TRBV18 with TRBJ1-1; D is undetermined. Germline assignment: CDR1 KGHSH and CDR2 LQKENI. Trimming stripped 6 bases from V and 2 bases from J, with 10 bases between. The CDR3 is 13 amino acids. Written as DNA, the CDR3 is TGTGCCAGCTCCTTCGGAGGCAACACTGAAGCTTTCTTT. It specifies CASSFGGNTEAFF.

A remark on this clone: The sample carries other DNA sequences with the same CDR3. The chain employs TRBV2 and TRBJ2-7, with 10 bases aligning to TRBD1. The CDR3 runs to 13 residues. J gave up 3 bases and V 7 bases, and 3 bases lay outside the gene matches. The germline gives CDR1 SNHLY, CDR2 FYNNEI. The CDR3 bases are TGTGCCAGCACGAGGACAGGGGGCTACGAGCAGTACTTC. Encoded protein: CASTRTGGYEQYF.

A few counts support this clone. This sequence joins TRBV4-1 and TRBJ1-2; a weak D match, TRBD1 (6 bases). V shed 1 base and J shed 0 bases, with 6 bases lying between them. Germline CDR1 reads MGHRA; CDR2 reads YSYEKL. The CDR3 length is 14 residues. The CDR3 DNA is TGCGCCAGCAGCCAAGGGACAGCTAACTATGGCTACACCTTC. Its translation: CASSQGTANYGYTF.

CDR3 in amino acids: CASSFTGDEETQYF. CDR3 sequence (DNA): TGTGCCAGCAGCTTTACAGGGGACGAAGAGACCCAGTACTTC. The gene calls are TRBV5-4 and TRBJ2-5; the match to TRBD1 covers 7 bases. The J segment lost 3 bases and the V segment lost 2 bases, leaving 4 bases of the junction unmatched. CDR1 SGHNT and CDR2 YYREEE come from the germline V gene (reference sequence). The CDR3 is 14 residues long.

The rearrangement joins TRBV5-4 to TRBJ1-6; D gene uncertain. There are 15 residues in the CDR3. Germline assignment: CDR1 SGHNT and CDR2 YYREEE (reference sequence). Trimming stripped 0 bases from V and 7 bases from J, with 11 bases between. This CDR3 is CASSLEMFQNSPLHF. The CDR3 DNA sequence: TGTGCCAGCAGCTTGGAAATGTTTCAGAATTCACCCCTCCACTTT. The whole variable domain, remainder taken from reference TRBV5-4 and TRBJ1-6, is ETGVTQSPTHLIKTRGQQVTLRCSSQSGHNTVSWYQQALGQGPQFIFQYYREEENGRGNFPPRFSGLQFPNYSSELNVNALELDDSALYLCASSLEMFQNSPLHFGNGTRLTVT.

V and J are TRBV2 and TRBJ2-2; 7 bases match TRBD1. From germline, CDR1 is SNHLY and CDR2 FYNNEI. The CDR3 runs 15 residues. V lost 10 bases to trimming and J lost 8 bases; unmatched junction nucleotides: 16. This chain's CDR3 is CATSRDSAESGELFF. The CDR3 region has the DNA TGTGCCACTTCCCGGGACAGCGCTGAGTCGGGGGAGCTGTTTTTT.

V gene TRBV18 combines with J gene TRBJ1-6; TRBD1 matches 7 bases. Trimming at V came to 5 bases and at J to 5 bases, leaving 6 bases not matched to a gene. CDR3 length: 15 amino acids. Per the germline V gene, CDR1 is KGHSH and CDR2 is LQKENI. CDR3 sequence (DNA): TGTGCCAGCTCAGTCGACAGGGTAGATAATTCACCCCTCCACTTT. It encodes CASSVDRVDNSPLHF.

This clone was seen a few times. The CDR3 loop is CATHISGSGANVLTF. As DNA, the CDR3 is TGTGCCACCCATATTTCGGGATCTGGGGCCAACGTCCTGACTTTC. The chain is built from TRBV6-5 and TRBJ2-6, with a tentative D call TRBD2 (5 bases). This CDR3 spans 15 amino acids. Between the trimmed V and J ends, which lost 10 bases and 1 base, there was a span of 14 bases. Looked up from germline, CDR1 is MNHEY and CDR2 is SVGAGI.

The CDR3 nucleotides are TGTGCCAGCAGCTTGGGAGCCAACGGGGGAAAACTGTTTTTT. It specifies CASSLGANGGKLFF. The gene calls are TRBV7-2 and TRBJ1-4; weak D call: TRBD1 (5 bases). V lost 3 bases and J lost 10, with 15 bases in between. The germline CDR1 and CDR2 sequences are SGHTA and FQGNSA. The CDR3 sequence is 14 residues long.

The rearrangement uses TRBV2 and TRBJ1-4, with 7 nucleotides matching TRBD1. The length of the CDR3 is 14 residues. Germline V CDR1 and CDR2: SNHLY, FYNNEI. The V and J ends lost 7 bases and 2 bases, in that order; junction bases with no gene match: 4. The CDR3 spells CASTIRGTNEKLFF. As DNA, the CDR3 is TGTGCCAGCACCATCAGGGGGACTAATGAAAAACTGTTTTTT. Full variable domain (rest looked up from reference TRBV2 and TRBJ1-4): EPEVTQTPSHQVTQMGQEVILRCVPISNHLYFYWYRQILGQKVEFLVSFYNNEISEKSEIFDDQFSVERPDGSNFTLKIRSTKLEDSAMYFCASTIRGTNEKLFFGSGTQLSVL.

This clone appeared once. The chain has TRBV6-1 and TRBJ2-5, with TRBD1 matching over 9 bases. With V trimmed by 3 bases and J by 6 bases, 11 bases remained unmatched. The V gene's germline CDR1 is MNHNS and CDR2 SASEGT. This CDR3 contains 16 residues. CDR3 nucleotides: TGTGCCAGCAGTGATTGGAACCGGGACAGGGAAAAGACCCAGTACTTC. Translated: CASSDWNRDREKTQYF.

This CDR3 reads CASSLDPMTGTNYGYTF. The CDR3 DNA reads as TGTGCCAGCAGCTTAGACCCTATGACAGGAACTAACTATGGCTACACCTTC. V gene TRBV7-2 combines with J gene TRBJ1-2; D possibly corresponds to TRBD1 (6 bases). The V end lost 1 base, the J end lost 0 bases, and 15 bases lay between the germline ends. The CDR3 contains 17 residues. Germline lookup yields CDR1 SGHTA and CDR2 FQGNSA.

The CDR3 sequence is CASSQDLIPGVSPNYGYTF. The CDR3 DNA reads as TGTGCCAGCAGCCAAGATCTAATTCCAGGGGTCAGCCCTAACTATGGCTACACCTTC. The gene calls are TRBV3-1 (or the pseudogene TRBV3-2) and TRBJ1-2, with a weak D call TRBD1 (6 bases). There are 19 residues in the CDR3. The germline V and J ends were trimmed by 0 bases and 0 bases, with 20 bases remaining between them. The V gene's germline CDR1 is LGHDT and CDR2 YNNKEL (reference sequence).

This chain joins TRBV3-1 (or the pseudogene TRBV3-2) and TRBJ1-5; D is unresolved. Germline V gene lookup returns CDR1 LGHDT and CDR2 YNNKEL (reference sequence). There are 13 residues in the CDR3. Trimming left V 1 base short and J 7 bases short, with 8 bases between. For the CDR3, the DNA is TGTGCCAGCAGCCAAGGAGTGGGCCAGCCCCAGCATTTT. It specifies CASSQGVGQPQHF.

The chain links TRBV12-5 to TRBJ1-5; D unresolved. The CDR3 is made up of 15 amino acids. CDR1 and CDR2 (germline): LGHNT, FRNRAP. V shed 3 bases and J shed 3 bases, with 12 bases lying between them. DNA for the CDR3: TGTGCTAGTGGTTTCGCCGGGAACCTCAATCAGCCCCAGCATTTT. Protein sequence: CASGFAGNLNQPQHF.

This sequence joins TRBV19 and TRBJ1-1; D is unclear. The CDR3 is made up of 16 amino acids. V was clipped by 1 base and J by 2 bases, with 14 bases between them. Looked up from germline, CDR1 is LNHDA and CDR2 is SQIVND (reference sequence). In DNA form, the CDR3 reads TGTGCCAGTAGTATAGTTCCCCTCACAGCCAACACTGAAGCTTTCTTT. Translating gives CASSIVPLTANTEAFF. Using reference TRBV19 and TRBJ1-1 for the parts outside the CDR3, the full variable domain is DGGITQSPKYLFRKEGQNVTLSCEQNLNHDAMYWYRQDPGQGLRLIYYSQIVNDFQKGDIAEGYSVSREKKESFPLTVTSAQKNPTAFYLCASSIVPLTANTEAFFGQGTRLTVV.

This chain connects TRBV14 to TRBJ1-1, with a possible D match to TRBD1 (6 bases). V lost 3 bases and J lost 1, with 15 bases in between. CDR1 is SGHDN and CDR2 is FVKESK in the germline V gene. CDR3 length equals 16 residues. The CDR3 coding sequence is TGTGCCAGCAGCCACCCCCAGGGGCTGGGGAACACTGAAGCTTTCTTT. Translation: CASSHPQGLGNTEAFF.

The chain recombines TRBV4-3 with TRBJ2-5; possibly TRBD1 for D (5 bases). Trimming took off 3 bases at V and 4 bases at J, with 15 bases between the two ends. CDR1 is LGHNA, CDR2 YSLEER, per germline. The CDR3 runs to 15 residues. CDR3 residues: CASSQARQGSETQYF. The CDR3 bases are TGCGCCAGCAGCCAGGCCCGGCAGGGATCAGAGACCCAGTACTTC.

The chain employs TRBV24-1 and TRBJ1-1; tentatively, D is TRBD1 (5 bases). V lost 3 bases and J lost 6, with 10 bases in between. Germline V gene data show CDR1 as KGHDR and CDR2 as SFDVKD. CDR3 length equals 13 residues. CDR3 amino acids: CATSDNDRSEAFF. CDR3 DNA: TGTGCCACCAGTGATAACGACAGATCTGAAGCTTTCTTT.

The chain is built from TRBV14 and TRBJ1-1, with TRBD1 matching over 7 bases. CDR1 is SGHDN, CDR2 FVKESK, per germline. Germline trimming cut 3 bases from V and 0 bases from J; bases unmatched to any gene: 10. The CDR3 is made up of 17 amino acids. For the CDR3, the DNA is TGTGCCAGCAGCCAGCTTCGGACAGGCAAAGTGAACACTGAAGCTTTCTTT. It encodes CASSQLRTGKVNTEAFF.

This chain links TRBV27 with TRBJ2-1, with D maybe TRBD2 (7 bases). The CDR3 consists of 13 residues. Trimming took 8 bases from V and 4 from J, leaving 12 bases between them. Germline V gene sequence: CDR1 MNHEY, CDR2 SMNVEV (reference sequence). The CDR3 loop reads CASRGAGYNEQFF. CDR3 bases: TGTGCCAGCCGGGGGGCGGGGTACAATGAGCAGTTCTTC.

This chain links TRBV6-5 with TRBJ2-7, with 7 bases lining up with TRBD2. V was clipped by 0 bases and J by 1 base; unmatched bases: 3. The CDR3 extends over 15 amino acids. Germline loops: CDR1 MNHEY, CDR2 SVGAGI. The CDR3, as DNA: TGTGCCAGCAGTTACTCGGGGCGGGGGTCCTACGAGCAGTACTTC. It encodes CASSYSGRGSYEQYF.

This rearrangement joins TRBV29-1 to TRBJ2-1; TRBD2 matches at 16 bases. Germline loops: CDR1 SQVTM, CDR2 ANQGSEA. The CDR3 contains 16 residues. The ends lost 6 bases at V and 2 bases at J; junction bases unmatched: 4. CDR3 nucleotide sequence: TGCAGCGTGGGGACTAGCGGGGGGGTCACCTACAATGAGCAGTTCTTC. Translated, it gives CSVGTSGGVTYNEQFF.

The rearrangement links TRBV4-2 to TRBJ2-2; D might be TRBD1 (5 bases). The CDR3 spans 15 residues. Trimming cost V 1 base and J 7 bases, with 13 bases left between them. CDR1 is LGHNA and CDR2 is YNFKEQ in the germline V gene. The CDR3 sequence: CASSQVQGQGGELFF. The CDR3 nucleotides are TGTGCCAGCAGCCAAGTGCAGGGCCAAGGCGGGGAGCTGTTTTTT.

This sequence joins TRBV30 and TRBJ1-5, with D perhaps matching TRBD1 (5 bases). Germline CDR1 and CDR2: GTSNPN and SVGIG (reference sequence). CDR3 size: 13 residues. The V gene lost 5 bases and the J gene lost 6 bases, with 14 bases spanning the gap. Written as DNA, the CDR3 is TGTGCCTGGTCGGGAGGGGAGTCTCAGCCCCAGCATTTT. It encodes CAWSGGESQPQHF.

This rearrangement joins TRBV6-5 to TRBJ1-2; no definite D call. With 7 bases removed from V and 0 bases from J, the gap between germline ends came to 6 bases. From germline, CDR1 is MNHEY and CDR2 SVGAGI. This CDR3 has 12 amino acids. The CDR3 sequence: CASNPANYGYTF. The CDR3 DNA is TGTGCCAGCAACCCGGCTAACTATGGCTACACCTTC.

The rearrangement uses TRBV2 and TRBJ1-6; D perhaps matches TRBD1 (6 bases). CDR1 and CDR2 (germline): SNHLY, FYNNEI. V lost 6 bases and J 7 bases, leaving 13 bases between the germline ends. The CDR3 has 14 residues. The CDR3 reads CASRAWDTNSPLHF. For the CDR3, the DNA is TGTGCCAGCAGAGCATGGGACACCAATTCACCCCTCCACTTT.

This chain links TRBV3-1 (or the pseudogene TRBV3-2) with TRBJ2-5; 7 bases line up with TRBD2. This CDR3 comprises 17 residues. The germline V gene has CDR1 LGHDT and CDR2 YNNKEL (reference sequence). V lost 1 base, J lost 1 base, and 9 bases stayed unmatched. CDR3: CASSQGMGQRGQETQYF. The DNA for the CDR3 is TGTGCCAGCAGCCAAGGAATGGGGCAGCGGGGCCAAGAGACCCAGTACTTC.

This clone showed up just once. The genes are TRBV3-1 (or the pseudogene TRBV3-2) and TRBJ1-4; D may be TRBD1 (6 bases). The CDR3 has 17 residues. In germline, CDR1 is LGHDT, CDR2 YNNKEL (reference sequence). Trimming pared 3 bases from V and 5 bases from J, leaving 19 bases between. The CDR3 DNA follows: TGTGCCAGCAGCCAGCCCGGGACACCGAGATCCAATGAAAAACTGTTTTTT. It encodes CASSQPGTPRSNEKLFF.

The chain combines TRBV6-5 with TRBJ2-1; 8 positions match TRBD1. Germline CDR1 MNHEY, CDR2 SVGAGI. The V and J ends lost 2 bases and 7 bases, in that order; junction bases with no gene match: 7. This CDR3 comprises 15 residues. CDR3 DNA sequence: TGTGCCAGCAGTTACGGGCAGGGGGCTTTAAATGAGCAGTTCTTC. As protein: CASSYGQGALNEQFF.